Listed below are T cell receptor beta chains from one sample, sequenced in a study of beta chain features in type 1 diabetes. Sequencing used immunoSEQ multiplex PCR; TCRdb keeps in-frame clones, though not all of them. The repertoire has about 250,000 clones, 13% to 15% of them found once; the top ten carry about 0.03%. Input material: naive CD4+ T cells from blood. Receptors were obtained from a woman between 40 and 55 years old in good health. The CDR3 runs from the conserved cysteine through the conserved F or W. The order of the fields is V gene, J gene, CDR3 protein.

v_gene: TRBV6-5
j_gene: TRBJ2-3
CDR3aa: CASSYGGSTDTQYF

v_gene: TRBV29-1
j_gene: TRBJ2-7
CDR3aa: CSVEVGTGGSYEQYF

v_gene: TRBV25-1
j_gene: TRBJ2-7
CDR3aa: CASSERQIYEQYF

v_gene: TRBV5-6
j_gene: TRBJ2-3
CDR3aa: CASRLGARADTQYF

v_gene: TRBV6-5
j_gene: TRBJ2-1
CDR3aa: CASMRLAGIHNEQFF

v_gene: TRBV6-6
j_gene: TRBJ1-2
CDR3aa: CASSRVVGSRYTF

v_gene: TRBV5-5
j_gene: TRBJ2-1
CDR3aa: CASTGWSNEQFF

v_gene: TRBV11-2
j_gene: TRBJ2-5
CDR3aa: CASSKTGRRVLQETQYF

v_gene: TRBV4-1
j_gene: TRBJ2-4
CDR3aa: CASSPPGGARHNIQYF

v_gene: TRBV27
j_gene: TRBJ1-2
CDR3aa: CASSLSQGLKVGYTF

v_gene: TRBV5-1
j_gene: TRBJ2-5
CDR3aa: CASSLAAGGETQYF

v_gene: TRBV6-5
j_gene: TRBJ1-2
CDR3aa: CASSYGPGDYGYTF

v_gene: TRBV5-1
j_gene: TRBJ1-2
CDR3aa: CASSTGQAGDGYTF

v_gene: TRBV12-5
j_gene: TRBJ2-1
CDR3aa: CASARDRHNEQFF

v_gene: TRBV2
j_gene: TRBJ2-2
CDR3aa: CASSETGQGWDTGELFF

v_gene: TRBV5-4
j_gene: TRBJ1-1
CDR3aa: CASSPEGTPLNTEAFF

v_gene: TRBV6-1
j_gene: TRBJ1-6
CDR3aa: CASSVDRDSPLHF

v_gene: TRBV11-2
j_gene: TRBJ2-1
CDR3aa: CASSLDGSGGAFEQFF

v_gene: TRBV19
j_gene: TRBJ2-4
CDR3aa: CASKKGDTSAKNIQYF

v_gene: TRBV19
j_gene: TRBJ2-2
CDR3aa: CASSSPGQGNTGELFF